The 21 T cell receptor beta chains given below trace back to one sample, sequenced in a study of blood T cell repertoires in COVID-19. The method was immunoSEQ multiplex PCR; TCRdb's version includes in-frame clones alone and lacks a portion of them. The repertoire holds a few hundred thousand clones, with about 86% as singletons. Sequencing used peripheral blood. Receptor source: a person aged 70 to 85 with COVID-19, enrolled during active disease.

V is TRBV11-2 and J is TRBJ2-1; possible D gene TRBD1, 6 bases. V gave up 5 bases and J gave up 6 bases, with 14 bases separating them. Germline V CDR1 and CDR2: SGHAT, FQNNGV. The CDR3 totals 14 residues. The CDR3 DNA follows: TGTGCCAGCAGCCGGGGAGCAGGGGTCAATGAGCAGTTCTTC. Translated: CASSRGAGVNEQFF.

This clone was seen at least ten times. CDR3: CASSHPGGGAPYNEQFF. CDR3 nucleotide sequence: TGCGCCAGCAGCCACCCAGGTGGGGGGGCGCCTTACAATGAGCAGTTCTTC. The rearrangement links TRBV4-3 to TRBJ2-1, with a weak D call TRBD2 (7 bases). The V end was cut by 3 bases, the J end by 4 bases, with 19 bases between. The CDR3 has 17 amino acids. CDR1 LGHNA and CDR2 YSLEER come from the germline V gene.

This CDR3 reads CASSGQLGQPQHF. For the CDR3, the DNA is TGTGCCAGCAGTGGACAGCTCGGTCAGCCCCAGCATTTT. V and J are TRBV12-3 or TRBV12-4 and TRBJ1-5, with a possible D match to TRBD1 (6 bases). CDR3 length: 13 amino acids. V shed 5 bases and J shed 6 bases, with 11 bases lying between them.

The chain is built from TRBV4-2 and TRBJ2-1; 12 nucleotides agree with TRBD2. Germline V gene lookup returns CDR1 LGHNA and CDR2 YNFKEQ. With V trimmed by 2 bases and J by 5 bases, 7 bases remained unmatched. The CDR3 is 17 amino acids. CDR3 sequence (DNA): TGTGCCAGCAGCCAATCCGCAACTAGCGGGGGGCACAATGAGCAGTTCTTC. Translating gives CASSQSATSGGHNEQFF.

This chain uses TRBV7-2 with TRBJ2-7; 9 nucleotides line up with TRBD1. The J segment lost 4 bases and the V segment lost 5 bases, leaving 12 bases of the junction unmatched. Germline-derived CDR1 and CDR2 are SGHTA and FQGNSA. The CDR3 is made up of 16 amino acids. The CDR3 loop reads CASSPLTGQGPYEQYF. The CDR3 bases are TGTGCCAGCAGCCCTCTTACGGGACAGGGTCCTTACGAGCAGTACTTC.

The chain couples TRBV19 to TRBJ2-1; 12 bases align to TRBD2. This CDR3 spans 17 amino acids. Germline V gene lookup returns CDR1 LNHDA and CDR2 SQIVND (reference sequence). V dropped 3 bases and J dropped 7; count of bases not matched to a gene: 10. CDR3 sequence reads: CASSISSGGAGLNEQFF. The DNA for the CDR3 is TGTGCCAGTAGTATCTCTAGCGGGGGGGCCGGATTGAATGAGCAGTTCTTC.

V gene TRBV5-1 combines with J gene TRBJ2-3; the match to TRBD2 covers 11 bases. Trimming cost V 6 bases and J 0 bases; bases outside gene matches: 9. CDR1 is SGHRS and CDR2 is YFSETQ in the germline V gene. This CDR3 has 17 amino acids. The CDR3 reads CASTTSGRSSSTDTQYF. The DNA for the CDR3 is TGCGCCAGCACTACTAGCGGGAGATCCTCTAGCACAGATACGCAGTATTTT.

The sample holds one count of this clone. V is TRBV19 and J is TRBJ1-5; no clear D. There are 12 residues in the CDR3. CDR1 and CDR2 (germline): LNHDA, SQIVND (reference sequence). Trimming cost V 4 bases and J 6 bases, with 7 bases left between them. The CDR3 sequence is CASSKGVQPQHF. The DNA for the CDR3 is TGTGCCAGTAGTAAGGGAGTTCAGCCCCAGCATTTT.

This rearrangement joins TRBV7-8 to TRBJ1-2; weak D call: TRBD1 (6 bases). V lost 5 bases, J lost 2 bases, and 12 bases lay in between. The CDR3 totals 14 residues. The germline gives CDR1 SGHVS, CDR2 FQNEAQ. In nucleotides, the CDR3 is TGTGCCAGCAGCCGAGGGGGGCAGAACTATGGCTACACCTTC. It encodes CASSRGGQNYGYTF.

A single count supports this clone. The chain links TRBV28 to TRBJ2-1; 7 nucleotides agree with TRBD1. J was trimmed by 2 bases and V by 6 bases; bases with no gene match: 10. The CDR3 consists of 16 residues. Germline V gene data show CDR1 as MDHEN and CDR2 as SYDVKM. The CDR3 coding sequence is TGTGCCAGCAGAACCCCAGGGGGAATCGCCTACAATGAGCAGTTCTTC. It encodes CASRTPGGIAYNEQFF.

The chain is built from TRBV10-3 and TRBJ1-6; D is possibly TRBD1 (6 bases). CDR3 length equals 12 residues. Trimming left V 10 bases short and J 5 bases short, with 9 bases between. Germline loops: CDR1 ENHRY, CDR2 SYGVKD. CDR3: CATRQDNSPLHF. The CDR3 coding sequence is TGTGCCACCCGACAGGATAATTCACCCCTCCACTTT.

The V and J genes are TRBV11-2 and TRBJ1-6; the D gene is possibly TRBD1 (6 bases). The CDR3 consists of 15 residues. V dropped 0 bases and J dropped 9 bases, with 12 bases sitting between them. CDR1 is SGHAT and CDR2 is FQNNGV in the germline V gene. For the CDR3, the DNA is TGTGCCAGCAGCTTAGACGCAGGGGCCCTTTCACCCCTCCACTTT. Translation: CASSLDAGALSPLHF.

The chain is built from TRBV30 and TRBJ2-1, with D uncertain. Trimming took off 0 bases at V and 2 bases at J, with 8 bases between the two ends. The germline CDR1 and CDR2 sequences are GTSNPN and SVGIG (reference sequence). CDR3 size: 14 residues. The CDR3: CAWSVGLAYNEQFF. The CDR3 DNA sequence: TGTGCCTGGAGTGTGGGTCTAGCCTACAATGAGCAGTTCTTC. Together with reference TRBV30 and TRBJ2-1, the CDR3 gives the full variable domain: SQTIHQWPATLVQPVGSPLSLECTVEGTSNPNLYWYRQAAGRGLQLLFYSVGIGQISSEVPQNLSASRPQDRQFILSSKKLLLSDSGFYLCAWSVGLAYNEQFFGPGTRLTVL.

The rearrangement uses TRBV7-2 and TRBJ2-7, with D possibly matching TRBD2 (5 bases). Germline values: CDR1 SGHTA, CDR2 FQGNSA. The germline V and J ends were trimmed by 1 base and 7 bases, with 11 bases remaining between them. CDR3 length equals 13 residues. The CDR3 protein is CASSLERFGEQYF. In DNA form, the CDR3 reads TGTGCCAGCAGCTTAGAGCGGTTCGGGGAGCAGTACTTC.

The chain couples TRBV6-6 to TRBJ2-2, with TRBD2 as a possible D gene (6 bases). The germline CDR1 and CDR2 sequences are MNHNY and SVGAGI (reference sequence). This CDR3 is 15 amino acids long. V lost 6 bases and J 2 bases, leaving 13 bases between the germline ends. The DNA of the CDR3 is TGTGCCAGCAGGGGAGGAACAGCTAACACCGGGGAGCTGTTTTTT. This encodes CASRGGTANTGELFF.

This clone has just one count. This rearrangement joins TRBV18 to TRBJ2-2; TRBD1 matches 7 bases. This CDR3 is built from 16 residues. J gave up 4 bases and V 2 bases, and 7 bases lay outside the gene matches. CDR1 and CDR2 from the germline V gene are KGHSH and LQKENI. CDR3 sequence: CASSPRDSGLTGELFF. CDR3 coding DNA: TGTGCCAGCTCACCAAGGGACAGCGGCCTCACCGGGGAGCTGTTTTTT.

This chain uses TRBV27 with TRBJ2-7, with TRBD2 matching over 9 bases. Germline-derived CDR1 and CDR2 are MNHEY and SMNVEV (reference sequence). With V trimmed by 2 bases and J by 0 bases, 5 bases remained unmatched. The CDR3 has 16 residues. In nucleotides, the CDR3 is TGTGCCAGCAGTTTACTACCAGCGGGGGGCTCCTACGAGCAGTACTTC. This sequence encodes CASSLLPAGGSYEQYF.

This sequence joins TRBV27 and TRBJ2-1; TRBD2 agrees at 13 bases. J lost 5 bases, V lost 3 bases, and 4 bases had no gene match. Germline values: CDR1 MNHEY, CDR2 SMNVEV (reference sequence). The CDR3 consists of 16 residues. The CDR3 DNA sequence: TGTGCCAGCAGTTTCTTGGGACTAGCGGGAAACAATGAGCAGTTCTTC. This translates into CASSFLGLAGNNEQFF.

This clone is a singleton in its sample. The chain combines TRBV2 with TRBJ1-2; D is unresolved. Germline values: CDR1 SNHLY, CDR2 FYNNEI. This CDR3 region has 13 residues. V lost 11 bases, J lost 6 bases, and 19 bases lay in between. The CDR3: CAASSDGDNGYTF. CDR3 coding DNA: TGTGCCGCTAGCAGTGACGGAGACAATGGCTACACCTTC.

This clone was observed a single time. V is TRBV19 and J is TRBJ1-5, with D tentatively TRBD1 (5 bases). Trimming pared 1 base from V and 5 bases from J, leaving 12 bases between. This CDR3 contains 15 residues. In germline, CDR1 is LNHDA, CDR2 SQIVND (reference sequence). CDR3 DNA sequence: TGTGCCAGTAGTATAGGGCAGGGTTACGATCAGCCCCAGCATTTT. It specifies CASSIGQGYDQPQHF.

The chain is built from TRBV24-1 and TRBJ2-5, with D tentatively TRBD1 (6 bases). The CDR3 covers 14 residues. With 5 bases removed from V and 2 bases from J, the gap between germline ends came to 11 bases. The germline V gene encodes CDR1 KGHDR and CDR2 SFDVKD. DNA of the CDR3: TGTGCCACCAGTGCCTGGGGGCAGCAAGAGACCCAGTACTTC. Its protein product is CATSAWGQQETQYF.